This T cell receptor (beta chain) was obtained from a study of human T cells and chemical hapten exposure. The sample holds a few counts of this clonotype. Germline assignment: CDR1 DFQATT and CDR2 SNEGSKA (reference sequence). CDR3 size: 11 residues. Trimming cost V 5 bases and J 3 bases, with 6 bases left between them. Indicated time point: pre-sensitization, week 0. Treatment denoted: therapeutic diphenylcyclopropenone sensitization with weekly scalp DPC. TCRdb used MiXCR to reprocess the RACE reads, holding one entry per CDR3 protein. The sample contains 250,000 or so distinct CDR3 sequences, 7.5% to 9% of which appear only once.

This TCR was recovered from a woman aged 40 to 50 with alopecia areata. Some clones in this sample may be carry-over from other donors' samples. The chain carries TRBV20-1 and TRBJ2-3, with D perhaps TRBD1 (6 bases). The sample in question was whole blood, obtained in connection with sensitization to the hapten diphenylcyclopropenone (DPC). Here the CDR3 reads CSAGQTDTQYF. The CDR3 region has the DNA TGCAGTGCTGGACAGACAGATACGCAGTATTTT.